This is a list of T cell receptor beta chains from one sample in a study of blood T cells in healthy people across ages. TCRdb re-analysed the 5' RACE reads in MiXCR, keeping a single row per CDR3 protein. This table holds about a million distinct CDR3 sequences, roughly half found once. The sequenced material came from blood. The receptors originated from a woman in her fifties or sixties in good health. CDR3s include the opening cysteine and the closing phenylalanine or tryptophan. Fields, in order: V gene, clone size, J gene, D gene, CDR3 protein, CDR3 DNA. The D gene is left open where the match is weak. Rows give clone size only sometimes, using once, few, many, or a class for an expanded clone.

V: TRBV10-3
size: -
J: TRBJ2-1
D: -
CDR3: CAISDRRGAEQFF
DNA: TGTGCCATCAGTGACCGTAGGGGAGCTGAGCAGTTCTTC

V: TRBV9
size: -
J: TRBJ2-7
D: -
CDR3: CASNSDGTDYEQYF
DNA: TGTGCCAGCAACTCAGACGGGACCGACTACGAGCAGTACTTC

V: TRBV29-1
size: few
J: TRBJ1-2
D: -
CDR3: CSVDHGLNYGYTF
DNA: TGCAGCGTTGATCACGGGTTAAACTATGGCTACACCTTC

V: TRBV6-5
size: -
J: TRBJ1-5
D: -
CDR3: CASSYDEIQPQHF
DNA: TGTGCCAGCAGTTACGACGAGATTCAGCCCCAGCATTTT

V: TRBV20-1
size: -
J: TRBJ1-2
D: TRBD1
CDR3: CSAHLDRGEGYTF
DNA: TGCAGTGCCCACTTAGACAGGGGAGAGGGCTACACCTTC

V: TRBV20-1
size: -
J: TRBJ2-5
D: -
CDR3: CSASGREETQYF
DNA: TGCAGTGCTAGCGGAAGGGAGGAGACCCAGTACTTC

V: TRBV29-1
size: -
J: TRBJ2-5
D: TRBD1
CDR3: CSASGTEETQYF
DNA: TGCAGCGCAAGTGGGACAGAAGAGACCCAGTACTTC

V: TRBV4-1
size: -
J: TRBJ2-3
D: -
CDR3: CASSHSLYSGDTDTQYF
DNA: TGCGCCAGCAGCCATAGCTTATATAGCGGTGACACGGATACGCAGTATTTT

V: TRBV6-2/TRBV6-3
size: -
J: TRBJ2-5
D: TRBD1
CDR3: CASSPRDSPETQYF
DNA: TGTGCCAGCAGTCCTAGGGACAGTCCAGAGACCCAGTACTTC

V: TRBV12-3/TRBV12-4
size: -
J: TRBJ1-2
D: -
CDR3: CASSLALSPADPEGLSYGYTF
DNA: TGTGCCAGCAGTTTAGCGCTTAGTCCAGCGGATCCAGAGGGGCTATCGTATGGCTACACCTTC

V: TRBV29-1
size: -
J: TRBJ2-5
D: -
CDR3: CSVGPGLSVLRTQYF
DNA: TGCAGCGTCGGGCCCGGGCTCTCTGTCTTAAGGACCCAGTACTTC

V: TRBV28
size: once
J: TRBJ2-7
D: TRBD1
CDR3: CASSTTGGKYEQYF
DNA: TGTGCCAGCAGTACCACAGGGGGGAAGTACGAGCAGTACTTC

V: TRBV20-1
size: -
J: TRBJ2-5
D: TRBD1
CDR3: CSAPGDRGETQYF
DNA: TGCAGTGCTCCCGGGGACAGGGGAGAGACCCAGTACTTC

V: TRBV4-1
size: -
J: TRBJ1-5
D: TRBD1
CDR3: CASSHRDRYFQPQHF
DNA: TGCGCCAGCAGCCACCGGGACAGGTACTTTCAGCCCCAGCATTTT

V: TRBV4-1
size: -
J: TRBJ2-4
D: -
CDR3: CAGSQGWGHIQYF
DNA: TGCGCCGGCAGCCAAGGTTGGGGGCACATTCAGTACTTC

V: TRBV7-2
size: -
J: TRBJ2-1
D: -
CDR3: CASSLDFSFGEQFF
DNA: TGTGCCAGCAGCTTAGACTTTTCGTTCGGCGAGCAGTTCTTC

V: TRBV7-9
size: few
J: TRBJ1-5
D: -
CDR3: CASSRGGNDQPQHF
DNA: TGTGCCAGCAGCCGTGGGGGGAATGATCAGCCCCAGCATTTT

V: TRBV7-2
size: -
J: TRBJ2-7
D: TRBD2
CDR3: CASSLAAGGPYEQYF
DNA: TGTGCCAGCAGCTTAGCTGCGGGGGGTCCCTACGAGCAGTACTTC

V: TRBV6-1
size: -
J: TRBJ2-5
D: -
CDR3: CASSDERFIRETQYF
DNA: TGTGCCAGCAGTGACGAGCGGTTCATAAGAGAGACCCAGTACTTC

V: TRBV28
size: -
J: TRBJ2-5
D: TRBD2
CDR3: CASSSRLAGIQETQYF
DNA: TGTGCCAGCAGTTCCAGACTAGCGGGGATCCAAGAGACCCAGTACTTC

V: TRBV7-2
size: -
J: TRBJ2-7
D: TRBD1
CDR3: CASSPHSGGGRGQYF
DNA: TGTGCCAGCAGCCCACACTCAGGGGGCGGTCGGGGGCAGTACTTC

V: TRBV27
size: few
J: TRBJ2-6
D: -
CDR3: CASSITSGANVLTF
DNA: TGTGCCAGCAGTATAACTTCTGGGGCCAACGTCCTGACTTTC